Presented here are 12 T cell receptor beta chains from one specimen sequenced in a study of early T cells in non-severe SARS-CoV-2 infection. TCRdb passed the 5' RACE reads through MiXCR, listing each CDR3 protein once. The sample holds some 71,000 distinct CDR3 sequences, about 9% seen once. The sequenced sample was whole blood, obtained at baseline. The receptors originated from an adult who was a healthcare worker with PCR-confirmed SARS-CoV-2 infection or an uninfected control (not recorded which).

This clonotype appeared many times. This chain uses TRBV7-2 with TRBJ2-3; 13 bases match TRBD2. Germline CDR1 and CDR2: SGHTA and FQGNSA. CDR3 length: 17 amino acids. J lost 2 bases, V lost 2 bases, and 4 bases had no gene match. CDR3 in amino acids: CASSLSGLAGVTDTQYF. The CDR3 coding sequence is TGTGCCAGCAGCTTATCCGGACTAGCGGGAGTCACAGATACGCAGTATTTT.

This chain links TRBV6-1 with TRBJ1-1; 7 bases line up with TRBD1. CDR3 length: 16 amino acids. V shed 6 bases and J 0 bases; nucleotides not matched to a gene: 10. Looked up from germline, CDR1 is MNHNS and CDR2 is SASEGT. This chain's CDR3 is CASSPLTGSMNTEAFF. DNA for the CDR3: TGTGCCAGCAGCCCCCTGACAGGGAGCATGAACACTGAAGCTTTCTTT.

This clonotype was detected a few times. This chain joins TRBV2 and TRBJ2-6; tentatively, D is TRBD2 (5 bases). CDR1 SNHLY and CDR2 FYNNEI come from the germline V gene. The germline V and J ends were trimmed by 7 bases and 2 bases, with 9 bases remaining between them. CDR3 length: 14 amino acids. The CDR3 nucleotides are TGTGCCAGCACACGGGGTACTGGGGCCAACGTCCTGACTTTC. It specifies CASTRGTGANVLTF. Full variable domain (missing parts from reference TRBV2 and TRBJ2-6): EPEVTQTPSHQVTQMGQEVILRCVPISNHLYFYWYRQILGQKVEFLVSFYNNEISEKSEIFDDQFSVERPDGSNFTLKIRSTKLEDSAMYFCASTRGTGANVLTFGAGSRLTVL.

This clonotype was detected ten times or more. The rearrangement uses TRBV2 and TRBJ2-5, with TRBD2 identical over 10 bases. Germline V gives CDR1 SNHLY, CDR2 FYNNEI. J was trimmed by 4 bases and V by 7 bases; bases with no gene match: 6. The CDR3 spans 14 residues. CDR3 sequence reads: CASNPRLAGETQYF. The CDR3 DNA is TGTGCCAGCAACCCTAGACTAGCGGGAGAGACCCAGTACTTC. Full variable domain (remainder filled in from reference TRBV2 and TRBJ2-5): EPEVTQTPSHQVTQMGQEVILRCVPISNHLYFYWYRQILGQKVEFLVSFYNNEISEKSEIFDDQFSVERPDGSNFTLKIRSTKLEDSAMYFCASNPRLAGETQYFGPGTRLLVL.

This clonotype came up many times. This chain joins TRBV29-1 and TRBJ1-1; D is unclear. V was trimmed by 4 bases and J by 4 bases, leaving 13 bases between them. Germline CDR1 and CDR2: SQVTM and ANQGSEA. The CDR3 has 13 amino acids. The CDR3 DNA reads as TGCAGCGTTGTGAAGGGTTCTCCCACTGAAGCTTTCTTT. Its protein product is CSVVKGSPTEAFF.

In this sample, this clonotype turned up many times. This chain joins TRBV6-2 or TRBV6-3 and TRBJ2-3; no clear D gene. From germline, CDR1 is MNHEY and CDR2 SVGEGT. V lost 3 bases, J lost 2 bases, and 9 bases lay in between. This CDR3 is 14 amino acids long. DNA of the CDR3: TGTGCCAGCAGTTATACGCAAATCACAGATACGCAGTATTTT. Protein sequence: CASSYTQITDTQYF.

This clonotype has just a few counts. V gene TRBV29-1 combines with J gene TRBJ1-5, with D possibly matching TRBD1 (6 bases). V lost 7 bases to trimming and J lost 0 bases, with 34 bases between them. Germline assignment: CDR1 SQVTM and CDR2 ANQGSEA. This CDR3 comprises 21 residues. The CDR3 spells CSAPHCGRQASGTYSNQPQHF. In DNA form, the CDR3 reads TGCAGCGCCCCACACTGTGGCAGACAGGCATCTGGGACTTATAGCAATCAGCCCCAGCATTTT.

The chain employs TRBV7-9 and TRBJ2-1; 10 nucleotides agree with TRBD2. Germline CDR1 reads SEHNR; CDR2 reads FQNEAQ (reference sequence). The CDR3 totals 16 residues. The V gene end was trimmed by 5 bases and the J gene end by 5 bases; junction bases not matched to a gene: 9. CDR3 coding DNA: TGTGCCAGCAGCCGTCCGGGACTAGCGAGGAACAATGAGCAGTTCTTC. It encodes CASSRPGLARNNEQFF.

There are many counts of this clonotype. The CDR3 protein is CSATTVSYEQYF. In DNA, the CDR3 is TGCAGTGCGACGACAGTGTCCTACGAGCAGTACTTC. The chain recombines TRBV20-1 with TRBJ2-7; tentative D call: TRBD1 (5 bases). This CDR3 contains 12 residues. CDR1 and CDR2 from the germline V gene are DFQATT and SNEGSKA (reference sequence). Trimming stripped 6 bases from V and 1 base from J, with 10 bases between.

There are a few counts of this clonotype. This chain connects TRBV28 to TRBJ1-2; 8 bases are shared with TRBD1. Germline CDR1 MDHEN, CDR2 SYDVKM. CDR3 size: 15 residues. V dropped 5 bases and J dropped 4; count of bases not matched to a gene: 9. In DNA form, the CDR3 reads TGTGCCAGCAGTCTTCGGGACAGGACGATCTATGGCTACACCTTC. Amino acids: CASSLRDRTIYGYTF.

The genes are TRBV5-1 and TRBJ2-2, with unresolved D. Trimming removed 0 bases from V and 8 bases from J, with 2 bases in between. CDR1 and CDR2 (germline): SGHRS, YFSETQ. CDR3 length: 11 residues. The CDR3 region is CASSLEGELFF. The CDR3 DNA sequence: TGCGCCAGCAGCTTGGAAGGGGAGCTGTTTTTT.

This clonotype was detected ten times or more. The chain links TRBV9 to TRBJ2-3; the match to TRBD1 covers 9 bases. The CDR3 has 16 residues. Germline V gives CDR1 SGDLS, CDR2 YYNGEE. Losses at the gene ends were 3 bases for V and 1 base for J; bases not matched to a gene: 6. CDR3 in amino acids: CASSAGTGPGTDTQYF. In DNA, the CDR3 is TGTGCCAGCAGCGCCGGGACAGGGCCGGGCACAGATACGCAGTATTTT.